Included here is one T cell receptor (beta chain) sequence, with context. One entry per CDR3 protein results from TCRdb running MiXCR on the 5' RACE reads. The sample contains 600,000 to 850,000 distinct CDR3 sequences, 15% to 20% of which appear only once. Per the germline V gene, CDR1 is KGHDR and CDR2 is SFDVKD. V was shortened by 4 bases and J by 0 bases, with 8 bases between the two germline ends. The CDR3 length is 14 residues. This sample stems from a study of identical twins. This sample was also put to use in a study of T cells expressing NK-cell markers.

The genes are TRBV24-1 and TRBJ2-5; weak D call: TRBD1 (6 bases). Sequencing was carried out using PBMCs. This clonotype was sampled from a woman aged 18 to 35 in good health. The CDR3 sequence: CATSDPGDQETQYF. In DNA, the CDR3 is TGTGCCACCAGTGACCCAGGGGACCAAGAGACCCAGTACTTC.